This T cell receptor (beta chain) is from a study of beta chain features in type 1 diabetes. Whole-study context: Comparable age, gender and cell yields were observed in patients relative to healthy donors.

Deletions cut 4 bases from V and 1 base from J, with 20 bases between. CDR3 length equals 18 residues. Germline CDR1 reads SGHNT; CDR2 reads YYREEE (reference sequence). CD4+ naive, central memory, regulatory and stem cell-like memory cells were sorted via CD45RO/CCR7/CD25/CD127/CD95/CD27. What was sequenced were expressed TCRB transcripts, since all of the isolated RNA had been reverse transcribed. Naive, central memory and regulatory T cell samples averaged roughly 3.4 million immunoSEQ reads each. The method was immunoSEQ multiplex PCR; TCRdb's version includes in-frame clones alone and lacks a portion of them. The sample consists of a few hundred thousand clones, about 10% of them appearing once.

The TCR sequence derives from a woman aged 30 to 39 in good health. Sequences were obtained from naive CD4+ T cells from blood. The chain joins TRBV5-4 to TRBJ2-2, with D possibly being TRBD1 (5 bases). The CDR3 DNA sequence: TGTGCCAGCAGCCCCCCCCGCGGCGGCAGGGTGAACACCGGGGAGCTGTTTTTT. Amino acid sequence: CASSPPRGGRVNTGELFF.